The 13 T cell receptor beta chains in this list originate from one sample, sequenced in a study of T cell clonotyping in hematopoietic cell transplantation. Sequencing used immunoSEQ multiplex PCR; TCRdb keeps in-frame clones, though not all of them. This table holds 69,000 or so clones, over 90% found once. Sequencing used peripheral blood mononuclear cells. These receptors all come from a middle-aged man in good health. Some clones in this sample may be carry-over from other donors' samples.

The chain is built from TRBV19 and TRBJ2-2; tentative D call: TRBD2 (5 bases). Germline values: CDR1 LNHDA, CDR2 SQIVND (reference sequence). Trimming shortened V by 6 bases and J by 4 bases, and 12 bases separated the two germline ends. There are 14 residues in the CDR3. The chain's CDR3 is CASRRALFTGELFF. The CDR3 coding sequence is TGTGCCAGTAGGAGGGCTTTGTTCACCGGGGAGCTGTTTTTT.

The rearrangement joins TRBV19 to TRBJ2-1; D is undetermined. There are 14 residues in the CDR3. V was trimmed by 2 bases and J by 5 bases, leaving 10 bases between them. CDR1 and CDR2 (germline): LNHDA, SQIVND (reference sequence). The CDR3 region is CASSIRVSHNEQFF. The CDR3 DNA sequence: TGTGCCAGTAGTATACGGGTATCGCACAATGAGCAGTTCTTC.

V usage is TRBV28 and J usage is TRBJ2-5; TRBD2 agrees at 7 bases. CDR1 is MDHEN, CDR2 SYDVKM, per germline. The CDR3 runs to 14 residues. V trimming: 4 bases; J trimming: 6 bases; junction bases outside the gene matches: 8. This CDR3 is CASSSSGVRQTQYF. The CDR3 DNA sequence: TGTGCCAGCAGTTCTAGCGGAGTGAGGCAGACCCAGTACTTC.

V usage is TRBV5-4 and J usage is TRBJ2-3; D gene ambiguous. Trimming removed 0 bases from V and 0 bases from J, with 11 bases in between. Germline CDR1 reads SGHNT; CDR2 reads YYREEE (reference sequence). This CDR3 has 16 amino acids. CDR3 amino acids: CASSLGVLTSTDTQYF. The CDR3 DNA is TGTGCCAGCAGCTTGGGGGTATTAACTAGCACAGATACGCAGTATTTT. Complete variable domain (other parts from reference TRBV5-4 and TRBJ2-3): ETGVTQSPTHLIKTRGQQVTLRCSSQSGHNTVSWYQQALGQGPQFIFQYYREEENGRGNFPPRFSGLQFPNYSSELNVNALELDDSALYLCASSLGVLTSTDTQYFGPGTRLTVL.

The rearrangement joins TRBV5-6 to TRBJ1-6; D possibly corresponds to TRBD1 (5 bases). Germline CDR1 reads SGHDT; CDR2 reads YYEEEE. V was trimmed by 0 bases and J by 10 bases, leaving 14 bases between them. The CDR3 sequence is 15 residues long. Here the CDR3 reads CASSLVGGLGSPLHF. CDR3 DNA: TGTGCCAGCAGCTTGGTCGGGGGATTAGGATCACCCCTCCACTTT. The variable domain in full, with the rest retrieved from reference TRBV5-6 and TRBJ1-6, is DAGVTQSPTHLIKTRGQQVTLRCSPKSGHDTVSWYQQALGQGPQFIFQYYEEEERQRGNFPDRFSGHQFPNYSSELNVNALLLGDSALYLCASSLVGGLGSPLHFGNGTRLTVT.

J is TRBJ1-2 and V is TRBV13; D unclear. Trimming took 7 bases from V and 0 from J, leaving 12 bases between them. Germline V CDR1 and CDR2: PRHDT, FYEKMQ (reference sequence). CDR3 length: 14 residues. The CDR3 loop is CASTSWEANYGYTF. In nucleotides, the CDR3 is TGTGCCAGCACGTCCTGGGAAGCTAACTATGGCTACACCTTC.

Comment on this clone: The junction does not match germline at one end; this may be a read error. The V gene is TRBV7-2, the J gene TRBJ1-5, with D perhaps TRBD1 (5 bases). Germline V gene data show CDR1 as SGHTA and CDR2 as FQGNSA. CDR3 size: 14 residues. CDR3 sequence reads: CASSFPGRHQTQHF. In DNA, the CDR3 is TGTGCCAGCAGCTTTCCGGGACGACATCAGACCCAGCATTTT.

This clone was detected only once. This rearrangement joins TRBV5-5 to TRBJ2-2; D remains ambiguous. V was cut by 2 bases and J by 6 bases, with 5 bases left in between. The CDR3 consists of 12 residues. Looked up from germline, CDR1 is SGHKS and CDR2 is YYEKEE (reference sequence). The DNA for the CDR3 is TGTGCCAGCAGCTTAGTTCCCGGGGAGCTGTTTTTT. It codes for CASSLVPGELFF.

This sequence joins TRBV13 and TRBJ2-7; D may correspond to TRBD1 or TRBD2 (6 bases each). Trimming removed 0 bases at V and 1 base at J, with 19 bases between. Germline V gene lookup returns CDR1 PRHDT and CDR2 FYEKMQ (reference sequence). CDR3 length: 18 amino acids. The CDR3 protein is CASSLGVMLGGNSYEQYF. DNA for the CDR3: TGTGCCAGCAGCTTAGGTGTCATGTTAGGGGGGAATTCCTACGAGCAGTACTTC.

The chain joins TRBV11-2 to TRBJ1-6; D call uncertain. Trimming shortened V by 5 bases and J by 3 bases, and 11 bases separated the two germline ends. CDR3 size: 15 residues. Germline V gene lookup returns CDR1 SGHAT and CDR2 FQNNGV. CDR3 sequence (DNA): TGTGCCAGCAGCCCCCGACCAGTCTATAATTCACCCCTCCACTTT. The encoded protein is CASSPRPVYNSPLHF.

Written as DNA, the CDR3 is TGTGCCAGCAGCTTGGCGTACAGGCCGAACACCGGGGAGCTGTTTTTT. It yields the protein CASSLAYRPNTGELFF. The chain is built from TRBV5-4 and TRBJ2-2; possibly TRBD1 for D (5 bases). V shed 0 bases and J shed 0 bases, with 9 bases lying between them. Germline CDR1 SGHNT, CDR2 YYREEE (reference sequence). This CDR3 spans 16 amino acids.

This clone was picked up one time. The rearrangement links TRBV4-3 to TRBJ2-2; TRBD2 might be the D (5 bases). Trimming shortened V by 0 bases and J by 5 bases, and 10 bases separated the two germline ends. CDR1 LGHNA and CDR2 YSLEER come from the germline V gene. This CDR3 has 15 amino acids. CDR3 residues: CASSQDLWTTGELFF. The CDR3, as DNA: TGCGCCAGCAGCCAAGATCTTTGGACTACCGGGGAGCTGTTTTTT.

V usage is TRBV21-1 and J usage is TRBJ1-2. TRBV21-1 is designated a pseudogene. The CDR3 sequence is 13 residues long. CDR3 amino acids: CASSLDTNYGYTF. In nucleotides, the CDR3 is TGTGCCAGCAGCCTGGATACTAACTATGGCTACACCTTC.